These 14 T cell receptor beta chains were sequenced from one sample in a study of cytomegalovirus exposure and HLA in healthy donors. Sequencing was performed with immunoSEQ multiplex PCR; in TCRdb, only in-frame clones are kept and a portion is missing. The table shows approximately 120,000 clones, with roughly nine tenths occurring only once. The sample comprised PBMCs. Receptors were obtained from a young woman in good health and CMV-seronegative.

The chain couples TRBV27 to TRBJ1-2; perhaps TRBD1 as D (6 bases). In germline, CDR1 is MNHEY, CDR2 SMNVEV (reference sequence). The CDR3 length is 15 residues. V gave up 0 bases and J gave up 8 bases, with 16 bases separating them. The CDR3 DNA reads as TGTGCCAGCAGTTTATCGGGGTCCCTCGGACAGGGCTACACCTTC. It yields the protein CASSLSGSLGQGYTF.

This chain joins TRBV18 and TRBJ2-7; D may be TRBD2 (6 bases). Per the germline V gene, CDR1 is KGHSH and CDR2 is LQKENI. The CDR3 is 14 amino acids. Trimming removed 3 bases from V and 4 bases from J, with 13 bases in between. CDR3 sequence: CASSPQDYQYEQYF. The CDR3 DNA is TGTGCCAGCTCACCGCAGGACTACCAATACGAGCAGTACTTC. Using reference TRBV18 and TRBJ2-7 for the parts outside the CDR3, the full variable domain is NAGVMQNPRHLVRRRGQEARLRCSPMKGHSHVYWYRQLPEEGLKFMVYLQKENIIDESGMPKERFSAEFPKEGPSILRIQQVVRGDSAAYFCASSPQDYQYEQYFGPGTRLTVT.

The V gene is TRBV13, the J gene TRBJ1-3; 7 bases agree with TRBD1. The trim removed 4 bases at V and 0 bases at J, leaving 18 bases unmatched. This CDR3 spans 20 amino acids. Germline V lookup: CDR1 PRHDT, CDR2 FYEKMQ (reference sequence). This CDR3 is CASSSFVAPGQPSSGNTIYF. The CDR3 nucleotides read TGTGCCAGCAGCTCCTTTGTGGCGCCGGGACAGCCCTCCTCTGGAAACACCATATATTTT.

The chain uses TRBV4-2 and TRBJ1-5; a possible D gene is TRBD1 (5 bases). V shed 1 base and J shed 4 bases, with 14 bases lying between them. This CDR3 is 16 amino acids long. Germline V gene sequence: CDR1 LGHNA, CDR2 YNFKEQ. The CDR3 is CASSQVGGDTNQPQHF. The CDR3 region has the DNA TGTGCCAGCAGCCAAGTTGGGGGGGATACGAATCAGCCCCAGCATTTT.

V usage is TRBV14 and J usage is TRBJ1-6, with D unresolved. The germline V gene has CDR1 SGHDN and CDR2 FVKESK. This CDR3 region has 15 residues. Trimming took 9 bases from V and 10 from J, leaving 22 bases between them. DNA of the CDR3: TGTGCCAGACCCTCTTTTCCCAATCCGGGATCACCCCTCCACTTT. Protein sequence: CARPSFPNPGSPLHF.

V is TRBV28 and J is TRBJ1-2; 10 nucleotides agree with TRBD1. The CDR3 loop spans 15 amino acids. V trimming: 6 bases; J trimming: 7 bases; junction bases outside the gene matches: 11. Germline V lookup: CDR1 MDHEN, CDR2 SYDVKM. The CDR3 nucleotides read TGTGCCAGCAGCCCTATCGAGACAGGGGGCCGTGGCTACACCTTC. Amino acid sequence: CASSPIETGGRGYTF.

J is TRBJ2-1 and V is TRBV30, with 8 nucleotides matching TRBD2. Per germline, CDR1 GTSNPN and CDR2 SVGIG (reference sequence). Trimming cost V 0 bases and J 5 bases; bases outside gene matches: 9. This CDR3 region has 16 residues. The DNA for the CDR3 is TGTGCCTGGAGTGTATATATCGGGACTAGACACAATGAGCAGTTCTTC. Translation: CAWSVYIGTRHNEQFF.

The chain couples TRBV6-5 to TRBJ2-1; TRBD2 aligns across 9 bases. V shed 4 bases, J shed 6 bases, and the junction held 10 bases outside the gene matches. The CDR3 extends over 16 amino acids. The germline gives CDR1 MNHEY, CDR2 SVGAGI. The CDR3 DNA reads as TGTGCCAGCAGTTCTCCTAGCGGGGTTCCTTCCAATGAGCAGTTCTTC. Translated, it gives CASSSPSGVPSNEQFF.

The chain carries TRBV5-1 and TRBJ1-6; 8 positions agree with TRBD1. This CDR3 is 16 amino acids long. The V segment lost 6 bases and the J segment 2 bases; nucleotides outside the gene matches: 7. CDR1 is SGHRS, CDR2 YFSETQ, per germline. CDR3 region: CASTLTGVTYNSPLHF. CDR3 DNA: TGCGCCAGCACACTGACAGGGGTCACCTATAATTCACCCCTCCACTTT.

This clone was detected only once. The CDR3 region has the DNA TGTGCCAGCAGTTTGAGGTGGCGGGGCAGCAATCAGCCCCAGCATTTT. Protein product: CASSLRWRGSNQPQHF. V gene TRBV6-5 combines with J gene TRBJ1-5; a possible D gene is TRBD1 (5 bases). CDR1 MNHEY and CDR2 SVGAGI come from the germline V gene. Trimming removed 4 bases at V and 1 base at J, with 14 bases between. The CDR3 contains 16 residues.

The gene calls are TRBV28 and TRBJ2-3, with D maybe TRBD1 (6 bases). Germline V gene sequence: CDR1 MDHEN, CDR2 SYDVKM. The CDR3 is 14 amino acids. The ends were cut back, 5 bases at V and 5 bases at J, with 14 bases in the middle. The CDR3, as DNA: TGTGCCAGCAGTACTAGAGGGGGTAAAGATACGCAGTATTTT. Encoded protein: CASSTRGGKDTQYF.

CDR3: CASSFQGSEAFF. The CDR3 DNA reads as TGTGCCAGCAGCTTCCAGGGCTCAGAAGCTTTCTTT. The V and J genes are TRBV7-2 and TRBJ1-1, with a tentative D call TRBD1 (5 bases). Germline assignment: CDR1 SGHTA and CDR2 FQGNSA. Trimming took off 3 bases at V and 8 bases at J, with 10 bases between the two ends. This CDR3 is built from 12 residues.

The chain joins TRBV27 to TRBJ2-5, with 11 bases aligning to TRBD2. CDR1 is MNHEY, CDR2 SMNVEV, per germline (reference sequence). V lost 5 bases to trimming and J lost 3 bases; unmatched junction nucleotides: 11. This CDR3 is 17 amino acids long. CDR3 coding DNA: TGTGCCAGCAGTCCCCTAAGACTAGCGGGAATCAAAGAGACCCAGTACTTC. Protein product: CASSPLRLAGIKETQYF.

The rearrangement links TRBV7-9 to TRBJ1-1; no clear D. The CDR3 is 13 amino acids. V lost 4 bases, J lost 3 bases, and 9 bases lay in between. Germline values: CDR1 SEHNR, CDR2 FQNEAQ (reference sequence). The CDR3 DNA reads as TGTGCCAGCAGCTCGAGCAAGTACACTGAAGCTTTCTTT. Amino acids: CASSSSKYTEAFF.